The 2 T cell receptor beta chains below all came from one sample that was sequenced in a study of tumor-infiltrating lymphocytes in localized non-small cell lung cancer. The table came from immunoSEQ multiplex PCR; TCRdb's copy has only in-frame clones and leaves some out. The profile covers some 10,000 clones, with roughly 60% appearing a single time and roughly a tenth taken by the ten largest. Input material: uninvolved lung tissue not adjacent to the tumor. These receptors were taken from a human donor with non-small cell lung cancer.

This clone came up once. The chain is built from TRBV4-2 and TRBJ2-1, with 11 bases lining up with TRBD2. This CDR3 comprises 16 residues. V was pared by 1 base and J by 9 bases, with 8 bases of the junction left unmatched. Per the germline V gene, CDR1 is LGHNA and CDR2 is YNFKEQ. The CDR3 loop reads CASSQGASGGLSEQFF. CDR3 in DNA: TGTGCCAGCAGCCAAGGGGCTAGCGGGGGGTTGAGTGAGCAGTTCTTC.

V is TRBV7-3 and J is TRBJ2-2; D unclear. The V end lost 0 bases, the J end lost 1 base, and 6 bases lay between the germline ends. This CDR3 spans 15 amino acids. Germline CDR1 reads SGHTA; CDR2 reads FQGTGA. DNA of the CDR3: TGTGCCAGCAGCTTAACCCCTCAGAACACCGGGGAGCTGTTTTTT. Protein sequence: CASSLTPQNTGELFF.